This TCR beta chain was identified during a study of shared clonotypes between healthy human individuals. The trim removed 3 bases at V and 8 bases at J, leaving 9 bases unmatched. CDR1 is MGHRA and CDR2 is YSYEKL in the germline V gene. The CDR3 consists of 14 residues. Genomic DNA (from each subset) was split evenly across several immunoSEQ plates. Method: immunoSEQ multiplex PCR; TCRdb's copy keeps in-frame clones and lacks some. The sample includes some 900,000 clones, 60% to 85% of them seen just once. This chain uses TRBV4-1 with TRBJ1-2; TRBD1 agrees at 7 bases. The sequence was collected from a man between 18 and 35 years old in good health. Sequencing was carried out using memory CD4+ T cells sorted from blood. As for subset: CD45RA-negative fraction. Here the CDR3 DNA reads TGCGCCAGCAGCCAGGAGACAGGGTATTACGGCTACACCTTC. It is translated as CASSQETGYYGYTF.